The 5 T cell receptor beta chains below were found in one sample sequenced in a study of blood T cell repertoires in COVID-19. TCRdb's table, derived via immunoSEQ multiplex PCR, lists solely in-frame clones and lacks some. The sample lists roughly 380,000 clones; about 88% were seen once. Sequencing was performed on peripheral blood. All receptors derive from a middle-aged woman with COVID-19, enrolled during active disease.

The genes are TRBV10-3 and TRBJ2-5; TRBD1 agrees at 8 bases. Germline V gene sequence: CDR1 ENHRY, CDR2 SYGVKD. The CDR3 is 16 residues long. V lost 3 bases to trimming and J lost 6 bases; unmatched junction nucleotides: 12. CDR3 sequence reads: CAISDETRGRGKTQYF. CDR3 in DNA: TGTGCCATCAGTGACGAAACCAGGGGGCGCGGAAAGACCCAGTACTTC.

As regards this clone: Other DNA sequences within the sample encode an identical CDR3. The chain combines TRBV5-1 with TRBJ2-3; the match to TRBD1 covers 8 bases. CDR3 length: 13 amino acids. J gave up 5 bases and V 4 bases, and 3 bases lay outside the gene matches. Germline assignment: CDR1 SGHRS and CDR2 YFSETQ. CDR3 protein: CASSGQGGDTQYF. The CDR3 region has the DNA TGCGCCAGCAGCGGACAGGGCGGAGATACGCAGTATTTT.

V gene TRBV30 combines with J gene TRBJ2-1, with TRBD1 matching over 11 bases. V lost 2 bases to trimming and J lost 8 bases; unmatched junction nucleotides: 5. CDR1 is GTSNPN, CDR2 SVGIG, per germline (reference sequence). CDR3 length: 14 amino acids. The CDR3 nucleotides read TGTGCCTGGAGTCGCGGGACAGGGGGTTATGAGCAGTTCTTC. Translated, it gives CAWSRGTGGYEQFF.

The rearrangement uses TRBV7-3 and TRBJ2-2; a weak D match, TRBD2 (6 bases). Between the trimmed V and J ends, which lost 4 bases and 6 bases, there was a span of 18 bases. The CDR3 consists of 16 residues. CDR1 and CDR2 from the germline V gene are SGHTA and FQGTGA. The CDR3 region has the DNA TGTGCCAGCAGCTCCATCCCCCTTCGCGGGGCCGGGGAGCTGTTTTTT. It encodes CASSSIPLRGAGELFF.

This chain links TRBV5-1 with TRBJ1-3; 7 positions match TRBD1. Germline lookup yields CDR1 SGHRS and CDR2 YFSETQ. The CDR3 is 17 amino acids. The ends lost 3 bases at V and 1 base at J; junction bases unmatched: 10. The CDR3: CASSYSGTGVSGNTIYF. In DNA form, the CDR3 reads TGCGCCAGCAGCTACAGCGGAACAGGGGTATCTGGAAACACCATATATTTT.